The clone carrying this T cell receptor (beta chain) is a singleton in its sample. This sample was taken from a study of blood T cell repertoires in COVID-19. Study-level information: Sources were T cells, B-cell-depleted T cells, or PBMCs; the material itself was cDNA or gDNA.

The assay was immunoSEQ multiplex PCR, and TCRdb's table has in-frame clones only and misses some. In the table there are 300,000 to 450,000 clones, around 85% of which are singletons. Germline loops: CDR1 MGHRA, CDR2 YSYEKL. Losses at the gene ends were 4 bases for V and 4 bases for J; bases not matched to a gene: 9. This CDR3 has 16 residues. Sequences were obtained from peripheral blood. This TCR derives from a woman aged 18-29 years with acute or convalescent COVID-19. This chain uses TRBV4-1 with TRBJ1-5, with 8 positions matching TRBD1. The CDR3 here is CASSREGQEGNQPQHF. CDR3 sequence (DNA): TGCGCCAGCAGCCGAGAGGGACAGGAAGGGAATCAGCCCCAGCATTTT.